Shown below are 26 T cell receptor beta chains from a single sample sequenced in a study of T cells in narcolepsy. TCRdb's table, derived via immunoSEQ multiplex PCR, lists solely in-frame clones and lacks some. The data hold around 35,000 clones, with around 80% observed a single time. Source material: memory (CD45RA-) CD4+ T cells from blood. All receptors derive from a human donor in good health.

In this sample, this clone turned up once. The genes are TRBV7-3 and TRBJ2-5, with D perhaps TRBD1 (5 bases). The CDR3 length is 14 residues. The V end was cut by 5 bases, the J end by 11 bases, with 21 bases between. Germline V gene data show CDR1 as SGHTA and CDR2 as FQGTGA. CDR3 coding DNA: TGTGCCAGCAGCCCAGGGCTCCATAAAAGCTGGCAGTACTTC. It specifies CASSPGLHKSWQYF.

The DNA of the CDR3 is TGCAGCGTCCTCTTGAGGACAGGGTATAATACTAACTATGGCTACACCTTC. This encodes CSVLLRTGYNTNYGYTF. The chain carries TRBV29-1 and TRBJ1-2, with 8 bases fitting TRBD1. Germline values: CDR1 SQVTM, CDR2 ANQGSEA. With V trimmed by 6 bases and J by 0 bases, 15 bases remained unmatched. This CDR3 spans 17 amino acids.

The V gene is TRBV10-1, the J gene TRBJ2-5; 7 positions match TRBD2. CDR3 length: 17 amino acids. V lost 0 bases to trimming and J lost 0 bases; unmatched junction nucleotides: 7. Looked up from germline, CDR1 is WNHNN and CDR2 is SYGVQD (reference sequence). CDR3 loop: CASSESAGPGYQETQYF. The CDR3 DNA reads TGCGCCAGCAGTGAGTCAGCGGGACCTGGGTACCAAGAGACCCAGTACTTC.

This clone is a singleton in its sample. The chain has TRBV10-2 and TRBJ1-5; no firm D call. The germline V gene encodes CDR1 WSHSY and CDR2 SAAADI. Trimming removed 3 bases from V and 1 base from J, with 4 bases in between. The CDR3 spans 13 residues. CDR3 coding DNA: TGCGCCAGCAGTGACAGGAGCAATCAGCCCCAGCATTTT. Translated, it gives CASSDRSNQPQHF.

The chain links TRBV19 to TRBJ1-6; TRBD1 matches at 8 bases. CDR1 and CDR2 (germline): LNHDA, SQIVND (reference sequence). The ends lost 5 bases at V and 7 bases at J; junction bases unmatched: 4. The CDR3 extends over 14 amino acids. CDR3 loop: CASSFRDRNSPLHF. CDR3 nucleotides: TGTGCCAGTAGTTTCCGGGACAGGAATTCACCCCTCCACTTT. Filled out from reference TRBV19 and TRBJ1-6, the complete variable domain reads DGGITQSPKYLFRKEGQNVTLSCEQNLNHDAMYWYRQDPGQGLRLIYYSQIVNDFQKGDIAEGYSVSREKKESFPLTVTSAQKNPTAFYLCASSFRDRNSPLHFGNGTRLTVT.

V is TRBV5-6 and J is TRBJ2-7; TRBD1 or TRBD2 may be the D gene (7 bases each). The CDR3 has 18 residues. The germline CDR1 and CDR2 sequences are SGHDT and YYEEEE. The germline V and J ends were trimmed by 4 bases and 6 bases, with 29 bases remaining between them. The CDR3 loop reads CASSPTGTSRAGEGEQYF. The CDR3 bases are TGTGCCAGCAGCCCGACAGGGACATCACGCGCGGGAGAGGGCGAGCAGTACTTC.

The chain joins TRBV4-3 to TRBJ2-1, with TRBD2 identical over 11 bases. V lost 2 bases, J lost 4 bases, and 4 bases stayed unmatched. The CDR3 extends over 16 amino acids. Germline V lookup: CDR1 LGHNA, CDR2 YSLEER. The CDR3 nucleotides are TGCGCCAGCAGCCAATTTGGGACTAGCGGTTACAATGAGCAGTTCTTC. It yields the protein CASSQFGTSGYNEQFF.

The J gene is TRBJ1-4, the V gene TRBV27; TRBD1 aligns across 7 bases. CDR3 length equals 13 residues. CDR1 is MNHEY, CDR2 SMNVEV, per germline (reference sequence). Unmatched junction bases numbered 6, after V lost 6 bases and J lost 8 bases. As DNA, the CDR3 is TGTGCCAGCAGGACGACAGGGAGGGAAAAACTGTTTTTT. Its protein is CASRTTGREKLFF.

J is TRBJ1-2 and V is TRBV14; 8 nucleotides agree with TRBD1. The CDR3 contains 14 residues. Germline lookup yields CDR1 SGHDN and CDR2 FVKESK. V lost 4 bases to trimming and J lost 8 bases; unmatched junction nucleotides: 9. CDR3 nucleotide sequence: TGTGCCAGCAGCCCCAACAGGGGGGGTCGGGGCTACACCTTC. Amino acid sequence: CASSPNRGGRGYTF.

This clone was found a few times. Different DNA sequences within this sample yield the same CDR3. The CDR3 loop reads CAWSRTENSPLHF. The CDR3 DNA reads TGTGCCTGGAGTCGGACAGAGAATTCACCCCTCCACTTT. This chain joins TRBV30 and TRBJ1-6; possibly TRBD1 for D (6 bases). V was trimmed by 2 bases and J by 7 bases, leaving 9 bases between them. Germline assignment: CDR1 GTSNPN and CDR2 SVGIG (reference sequence). The CDR3 loop spans 13 amino acids.

The V gene is TRBV6-5, the J gene TRBJ2-7; D is perhaps TRBD1 (5 bases). The CDR3 is 14 residues long. CDR1 is MNHEY and CDR2 is SVGAGI in the germline V gene. Trimming stripped 3 bases from V and 3 bases from J, with 12 bases between. CDR3 sequence reads: CASSYDQGIYEQYF. As DNA, the CDR3 is TGTGCCAGCAGTTATGACCAGGGTATCTACGAGCAGTACTTC.

V and J are TRBV27 and TRBJ1-5, with 8 bases identical to TRBD1. The CDR3 spans 16 residues. Trimming at V came to 4 bases and at J to 2 bases, leaving 7 bases not matched to a gene. The germline CDR1 and CDR2 sequences are MNHEY and SMNVEV (reference sequence). The chain's CDR3 is CASSSRTGYGNQPQHF. DNA for the CDR3: TGTGCCAGCAGTTCCCGGACAGGGTATGGCAATCAGCCCCAGCATTTT.

The chain is built from TRBV18 and TRBJ2-2, with D possibly matching TRBD2 (5 bases). The germline V and J ends were trimmed by 6 bases and 2 bases, with 13 bases remaining between them. The CDR3 loop spans 15 amino acids. CDR1 is KGHSH, CDR2 LQKENI, per germline. DNA for the CDR3: TGTGCCAGCTCGAGCGGAAAGGGAAACACCGGGGAGCTGTTTTTT. Protein sequence: CASSSGKGNTGELFF.

V gene TRBV5-6 combines with J gene TRBJ2-4; D remains unclear. The CDR3 length is 15 residues. V lost 2 bases and J lost 1, with 10 bases in between. Germline V gene sequence: CDR1 SGHDT, CDR2 YYEEEE. As DNA, the CDR3 is TGTGCCAGCAGCTTTAGTCAAGGGGCCAAAAACATTCAGTACTTC. Its protein product is CASSFSQGAKNIQYF.

V is TRBV11-3 and J is TRBJ2-2; D unresolved. With 3 bases removed from V and 2 bases from J, the gap between germline ends came to 7 bases. Germline V CDR1 and CDR2: SGHNT, YENEEA. This CDR3 contains 14 residues. In DNA form, the CDR3 reads TGTGCCAGCAGCTTTGACGGAAACACCGGGGAGCTGTTTTTT. Encoded protein: CASSFDGNTGELFF.

This clone was observed a few times. The V and J genes are TRBV5-4 and TRBJ2-5; 9 nucleotides match TRBD2. Trimming cost V 0 bases and J 5 bases; bases outside gene matches: 8. The CDR3 runs to 16 residues. CDR1 and CDR2 (germline): SGHNT, YYREEE (reference sequence). The CDR3 here is CASSLGGGRAQETQYF. The CDR3 DNA sequence: TGTGCCAGCAGCTTGGGGGGCGGGAGGGCCCAGGAGACCCAGTACTTC. The complete variable domain, with remaining parts taken from reference TRBV5-4 and TRBJ2-5, reads ETGVTQSPTHLIKTRGQQVTLRCSSQSGHNTVSWYQQALGQGPQFIFQYYREEENGRGNFPPRFSGLQFPNYSSELNVNALELDDSALYLCASSLGGGRAQETQYFGPGTRLLVL.

V usage is TRBV30 and J usage is TRBJ2-7; TRBD1 matches at 12 bases. V was pared by 4 bases and J by 9 bases, with 7 bases of the junction left unmatched. This CDR3 region has 13 residues. Germline lookup yields CDR1 GTSNPN and CDR2 SVGIG (reference sequence). CDR3 region: CAWTPGQGALQYF. The CDR3, as DNA: TGTGCCTGGACCCCGGGACAGGGGGCGTTGCAGTACTTC.

The rearrangement uses TRBV9 and TRBJ2-3, with unresolved D. Germline V gene lookup returns CDR1 SGDLS and CDR2 YYNGEE. The CDR3 is made up of 17 amino acids. V lost 0 bases, J lost 4 bases, and 18 bases lay in between. The CDR3 nucleotides are TGTGCCAGCAGCGTAGGGAGCCCGCGGCCCGGAGCAGATACGCAGTATTTT. Translated: CASSVGSPRPGADTQYF.

CDR3 nucleotide sequence: TGCGCCAGCAGTATAGACCAGGGGACAGATACGCAGTATTTT. Its protein is CASSIDQGTDTQYF. V and J are TRBV5-1 and TRBJ2-3; tentatively, D is TRBD1 (6 bases). This CDR3 region has 14 residues. Germline CDR1 is SGHRS and CDR2 is YFSETQ. Trimming stripped 5 bases from V and 3 bases from J, with 13 bases between.

The V and J genes are TRBV10-3 and TRBJ2-7, with TRBD2 matching over 9 bases. The CDR3 sequence is 17 residues long. The V and J ends lost 6 bases and 6 bases, in that order; junction bases with no gene match: 18. CDR1 is ENHRY, CDR2 SYGVKD, per germline. The CDR3 nucleotides are TGTGCCATCAGGGCTATGACGAAGCGGGAGGTCGAGTCCGAGCAGTACTTC. Its protein product is CAIRAMTKREVESEQYF.

The V and J genes are TRBV6-6 and TRBJ2-2, with D perhaps TRBD1 or TRBD2 (6 bases each). V shed 4 bases and J shed 4 bases, with 13 bases lying between them. Looked up from germline, CDR1 is MNHNY and CDR2 is SVGAGI (reference sequence). This CDR3 is built from 15 residues. The CDR3 DNA reads TGTGCCAGCAGTTCTGGGGGGCCAGCCACCGGGGAGCTGTTTTTT. This gives the protein CASSSGGPATGELFF.

The chain couples TRBV6-1 to TRBJ1-2, with D perhaps matching TRBD1 (6 bases). The germline V gene encodes CDR1 MNHNS and CDR2 SASEGT. The CDR3 covers 14 residues. V shed 8 bases and J shed 1 base, with 14 bases lying between them. DNA of the CDR3: TGTGCCAGCCGCTTGGACAGTGTTAACTATGGCTACACCTTC. It yields the protein CASRLDSVNYGYTF.

This clone was seen only once. The gene calls are TRBV28 and TRBJ2-5; D is unclear. This CDR3 spans 14 amino acids. Per germline, CDR1 MDHEN and CDR2 SYDVKM. V was pared by 3 bases and J by 9 bases, with 17 bases between. The CDR3 DNA is TGTGCCAGCAGTTTGCCTAGTCTGACCCCCGCCCAGTACTTC. Translation gives CASSLPSLTPAQYF.

This clone was seen more than once but under ten times. The rearrangement links TRBV6-1 to TRBJ2-3; D is perhaps TRBD2 (6 bases). The germline gives CDR1 MNHNS, CDR2 SASEGT. Trimming pared 10 bases from V and 6 bases from J, leaving 11 bases between. CDR3 length: 11 residues. The CDR3 reads CATREPDTQYF. The CDR3 DNA reads as TGTGCCACCCGGGAGCCGGATACGCAGTATTTT.

The gene calls are TRBV19 and TRBJ2-7, with 8 positions matching TRBD1. The CDR3 covers 12 residues. Per the germline V gene, CDR1 is LNHDA and CDR2 is SQIVND (reference sequence). With 10 bases clipped from V and 2 bases from J, the junction kept 4 bases outside the gene matches. For the CDR3, the DNA is TGTGCCACCTCGGACAGGGCCTACGAGCAGTACTTC. It yields the protein CATSDRAYEQYF.

To note about this clone: Other nucleotide sequences from this sample produce the same CDR3. The chain couples TRBV7-3 to TRBJ2-6; D is perhaps TRBD1 or TRBD2 (7 bases each). The CDR3 consists of 16 residues. V lost 5 bases and J 2 bases, leaving 13 bases between the germline ends. Germline lookup yields CDR1 SGHTA and CDR2 FQGTGA. The CDR3 coding sequence is TGTGCCAGCAGCCCCCAGGGGGGGGCTGGGGCCAACGTCCTGACTTTC. Encoded protein: CASSPQGGAGANVLTF.